The sequence of this T cell receptor (beta chain) was determined in a study of CD8 T cells in ankylosing spondylitis. Germline assignment: CDR1 SQVTM and CDR2 ANQGSEA. V was shortened by 7 bases and J by 3 bases, with 13 bases between the two germline ends. There are 13 residues in the CDR3. This clonotype was recorded at least ten times. TCRdb reanalysed the 5' RACE reads using MiXCR and keeps one entry per CDR3 protein. The sample comprises roughly 220,000 distinct CDR3 sequences, roughly 10% of which are singletons, and roughly 23% rests with the top ten. The rearrangement joins TRBV29-1 to TRBJ2-1, with D perhaps given as TRBD1 or TRBD2 (5 bases each). This receptor was identified in a male donor with ankylosing spondylitis or in good health (not recorded which). The sample comprised blood, either unsorted or a sorted T cell fraction (not recorded which). This chain's CDR3 is CSASGSVYNEQFF. DNA for the CDR3: TGCAGCGCCTCAGGGAGTGTCTACAATGAGCAGTTCTTC.